The clone carrying this T cell receptor beta chain was seen at least ten times. This beta chain is an unintended read in a library built for alpha chains; its size means little. This sample stems from a study of spatial heterogeneity in lung cancer. Looked up from germline, CDR1 is DFQATT and CDR2 is SNEGSKA (reference sequence). Trimming removed 6 bases at V and 6 bases at J, with 12 bases between. This CDR3 is built from 12 residues. TCRdb reprocessed the 5' RACE reads via MiXCR and lists one record per CDR3 protein. This table has 7,000 or so distinct CDR3 sequences, around 7% appearing once. Time point in this sample: sample taken at primary tumor resection. In each case, whole RNA from tumor, nontumor lung or frozen PBMC was sequenced unsorted. The donors were about 72 patients with non-small cell lung cancer that was early-stage and untreated.

The rearrangement uses TRBV20-1 and TRBJ2-1; D could derive from TRBD1 or TRBD2 (5 bases each). This sequence was found in a male donor with early-stage non-small cell lung cancer. Here the sequenced sample was PBMCs, taken at surgery. The CDR3 loop reads CSADRDGNEQFF. The CDR3 region has the DNA TGCAGTGCCGATCGGGACGGCAATGAGCAGTTCTTC.